This record concerns one T cell receptor beta chain sequence. The data belong to a study of blood T cell repertoires in COVID-19. Study-wide background: Both acute and convalescent COVID-19 samples were obtained from the United States, Italy and Spain. T cells, B-cell-depleted T cells, or PBMCs provided the cDNA or gDNA that served as material.

Original analysis: Estimation of nucleated cell counts relied on the amplification of reference gene primers. TCRdb's table, derived via immunoSEQ multiplex PCR, lists solely in-frame clones and lacks some. That table supplies the V and J calls and clone size; D and trimming were determined from the DNA. The sample has roughly 250,000 clones, about 88% seen once. Trimming shortened V by 4 bases and J by 6 bases, and 20 bases separated the two germline ends. The CDR3 totals 15 residues. CDR1 is SGHRS, CDR2 YFSETQ, per germline. Material: peripheral blood. V and J are TRBV5-1 and TRBJ2-7, with D tentatively TRBD1 (5 bases). This clonotype was sampled from a man between 60 and 70 years old who had recovered from COVID-19. The CDR3 DNA sequence: TGCGCCAGCAGCCCGTACACAGGCACGCGAGGCGAGCAGTACTTC. Protein sequence: CASSPYTGTRGEQYF.